The clone carrying this T cell receptor beta chain was detected a few times. TCRdb's protein does not match the DNA translation at residue 10; the protein provided is translated from the DNA. Mouse gene names apply. Read data end 3 residues before the CDR3 end; the end is taken from the germline J gene. Reverse transcribed after extraction, RNA yielded cDNA as the sequencing template. The repertoire was sequenced with immunoSEQ multiplex PCR; TCRdb's copy has only in-frame clones and lacks some. There are 20,000 or so clones in the sample, none observed a single time. The data stem from a study of CD8+ T cells in alopecia areata. Sorting used CD4, CD8alpha, NKG2D, NKG2ACE and other markers on pooled cutaneous lymph node cells. Per the germline V gene, CDR1 is NSQYPW and CDR2 is LRSPGD (reference sequence). The V and J ends lost 5 bases and 3 bases respectively, with 8 bases between them. The CDR3 has 13 amino acids.

The J gene is TRBJ1-3, the V gene TRBV1; D is ambiguous. The sample taken for sequencing was CD8+ T cells sorted from a lymph node. This TCR came from a C3H/HeJ mouse with alopecia areata. As its MHC haplotype, the strain has H2-k. CDR3 region: CTCSTEGGNTLYF. The sequenced CDR3 bases are TGCACCTGCAGTACGGAGGGTGGAAATACG.